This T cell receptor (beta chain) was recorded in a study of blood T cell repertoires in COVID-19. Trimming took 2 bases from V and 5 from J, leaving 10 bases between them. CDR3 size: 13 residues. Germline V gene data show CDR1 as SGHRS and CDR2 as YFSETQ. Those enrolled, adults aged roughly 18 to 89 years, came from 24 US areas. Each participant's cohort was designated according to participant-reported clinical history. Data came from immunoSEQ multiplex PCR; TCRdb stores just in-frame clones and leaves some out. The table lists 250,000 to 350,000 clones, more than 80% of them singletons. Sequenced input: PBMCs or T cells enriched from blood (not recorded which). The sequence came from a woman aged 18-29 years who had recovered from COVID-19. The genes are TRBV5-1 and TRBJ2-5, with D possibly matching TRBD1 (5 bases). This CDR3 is CASSFQGSETQYF. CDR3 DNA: TGCGCCAGCAGCTTTCAGGGTTCTGAGACCCAGTACTTC.